The 18 T cell receptor beta chains below all came from one sample that was sequenced in a study of T cell responses to AZD1222 COVID-19 vaccine. Profiling relied on immunoSEQ multiplex PCR, and the TCRdb table lists in-frame clones only, not all of them. The sample holds roughly 180,000 clones, about 90% seen once. Sample: peripheral blood, taken on day 0 of AZD1222 vaccination. The source of these receptors is an adult in good health.

This chain joins TRBV11-3 and TRBJ2-7; 7 positions agree with TRBD1. This CDR3 spans 15 amino acids. Germline values: CDR1 SGHNT, CDR2 YENEEA. Germline trimming cut 3 bases from V and 1 base from J; bases unmatched to any gene: 6. CDR3 nucleotides: TGTGCCAGCAGCTTTGGGGCAGGGGGATCCTACGAGCAGTACTTC. It codes for CASSFGAGGSYEQYF.

This clone appeared a few times. This sequence joins TRBV10-1 and TRBJ2-1; D gene uncertain. The CDR3 has 8 residues. V lost 9 bases, J lost 10 bases, and 4 bases lay in between. Germline V CDR1 and CDR2: WNHNN, SYGVQD (reference sequence). CDR3 amino acids: CARKEQFF. CDR3 coding DNA: TGCGCCAGGAAAGAGCAGTTCTTC.

V is TRBV7-8 and J is TRBJ2-7; D not certain. This CDR3 is built from 14 residues. Germline assignment: CDR1 SGHVS and CDR2 FQNEAQ. V lost 0 bases, J lost 3 bases, and 9 bases lay in between. CDR3 residues: CASSLAFRNYEQYF. CDR3 nucleotide sequence: TGTGCCAGCAGCTTAGCGTTTAGGAACTACGAGCAGTACTTC.

The chain has TRBV12-3 or TRBV12-4 and TRBJ2-7; no definite D call. The CDR3 sequence is 11 residues long. Trimming pared 3 bases from V and 11 bases from J, leaving 11 bases between. CDR3 amino acids: CASSLGSGEYF. Here the CDR3 DNA reads TGTGCCAGCAGTTTGGGTTCTGGGGAGTACTTC.

J is TRBJ2-7 and V is TRBV5-8; D not certain. The CDR3 totals 15 residues. The V and J ends lost 4 bases and 0 bases respectively, with 14 bases between them. Germline V lookup: CDR1 SGHTS, CDR2 YDEGEE. Here the CDR3 DNA reads TGTGCCAGCAGCCCTGAGGTTCAGTTCTCCTACGAGCAGTACTTC. Translation gives CASSPEVQFSYEQYF.

This clone occurred once. The chain employs TRBV2 and TRBJ2-2, with 13 bases identical to TRBD2. The CDR3 has 16 residues. V was pared by 4 bases and J by 6 bases, with 5 bases of the junction left unmatched. Germline CDR1 is SNHLY and CDR2 is FYNNEI. CDR3 in amino acids: CASSAGLAGDAGELFF. The DNA for the CDR3 is TGTGCCAGCAGTGCAGGACTAGCGGGAGACGCCGGGGAGCTGTTTTTT.

The chain carries TRBV27 and TRBJ1-1; D is undetermined. This CDR3 spans 13 amino acids. Germline V gives CDR1 MNHEY, CDR2 SMNVEV (reference sequence). Between the trimmed V and J ends, which lost 7 bases and 0 bases, there was a span of 9 bases. The CDR3 DNA reads as TGTGCCAGCACCCAAGGGATGAACACTGAAGCTTTCTTT. It encodes CASTQGMNTEAFF.

The chain carries TRBV9 and TRBJ1-1; 9 bases agree with TRBD1. Germline V lookup: CDR1 SGDLS, CDR2 YYNGEE. The J segment lost 5 bases and the V segment lost 4 bases, leaving 9 bases of the junction unmatched. This CDR3 contains 15 residues. The CDR3 loop reads CASSTQTGGLTEAFF. In DNA form, the CDR3 reads TGTGCCAGCAGCACCCAGACAGGGGGGCTTACTGAAGCTTTCTTT.

This chain uses TRBV5-4 with TRBJ1-1; D call uncertain. Per the germline V gene, CDR1 is SGHNT and CDR2 is YYREEE (reference sequence). This CDR3 has 12 amino acids. The V and J ends lost 5 bases and 4 bases respectively, with 9 bases between them. CDR3 coding DNA: TGTGCCAGCAGTCGAGGGCCCACTGAAGCTTTCTTT. This encodes CASSRGPTEAFF.

This rearrangement joins TRBV29-1 to TRBJ2-7; D is undetermined. Germline V lookup: CDR1 SQVTM, CDR2 ANQGSEA. CDR3 length equals 13 residues. V lost 0 bases, J lost 0 bases, and 6 bases lay in between. CDR3 bases: TGCAGCGTTGAAGAGGGGTTCTCCTACGAGCAGTACTTC. This gives the protein CSVEEGFSYEQYF.

The chain combines TRBV10-3 with TRBJ1-2; D remains ambiguous. Trimming removed 0 bases from V and 1 base from J, with 18 bases in between. Per the germline V gene, CDR1 is ENHRY and CDR2 is SYGVKD. This CDR3 contains 18 residues. The CDR3 DNA sequence: TGTGCCATCAGTGAGTCAGTGTCAGGACTACAGCTTAACTATGGCTACACCTTC. This encodes CAISESVSGLQLNYGYTF.

V gene TRBV27 combines with J gene TRBJ1-6; a possible D gene is TRBD1 (5 bases). CDR1 is MNHEY, CDR2 SMNVEV, per germline (reference sequence). CDR3 length: 14 residues. V shed 5 bases and J shed 10 bases, with 15 bases lying between them. CDR3 residues: CASSTVGWGSPLHF. As DNA, the CDR3 is TGTGCCAGCAGTACCGTGGGATGGGGGTCACCCCTCCACTTT.

The chain carries TRBV3-1 (or the pseudogene TRBV3-2) and TRBJ2-1; 8 nucleotides line up with TRBD1. The CDR3 has 19 residues. Germline CDR1 LGHDT, CDR2 YNNKEL (reference sequence). V shed 0 bases and J 3 bases; nucleotides not matched to a gene: 13. CDR3 nucleotide sequence: TGTGCCAGCAGCCAAGAACGTTTAAGGACAGGGAGAAACTACAATGAGCAGTTCTTC. Residues: CASSQERLRTGRNYNEQFF.

V gene TRBV11-2 combines with J gene TRBJ2-2; D is perhaps TRBD1 or TRBD2 (5 bases each). This CDR3 spans 14 amino acids. Germline CDR1 and CDR2: SGHAT and FQNNGV. V was clipped by 6 bases and J by 0 bases, with 8 bases between them. The CDR3 region is CASRGTTNTGELFF. The CDR3 bases are TGTGCCAGCAGGGGGACCACGAACACCGGGGAGCTGTTTTTT.

V and J are TRBV6-2 or TRBV6-3 and TRBJ1-5; TRBD1 aligns across 7 bases. The CDR3 runs to 15 residues. J gave up 6 bases and V 5 bases, and 10 bases lay outside the gene matches. Germline assignment: CDR1 MNHEY and CDR2 SVGEGT. The DNA of the CDR3 is TGTGCCAGCAGTCCCCACGCAGGGGGGAGTCAGCCCCAGCATTTT. Protein sequence: CASSPHAGGSQPQHF.

The chain uses TRBV5-5 and TRBJ1-1; no firm D call. Germline CDR1 reads SGHKS; CDR2 reads YYEKEE (reference sequence). Trimming cost V 4 bases and J 4 bases, with 14 bases left between them. The CDR3 has 14 residues. CDR3 region: CASSRSPHPTEAFF. CDR3 coding DNA: TGTGCCAGCAGCAGGAGCCCCCACCCCACTGAAGCTTTCTTT.

The chain couples TRBV5-6 to TRBJ1-2; D may be TRBD1 (6 bases). Trimming removed 0 bases from V and 4 bases from J, with 10 bases in between. Per germline, CDR1 SGHDT and CDR2 YYEEEE. The CDR3 has 14 residues. In DNA form, the CDR3 reads TGTGCCAGCAGCTTGGAACAGGGCTCCTATGGCTACACCTTC. Encoded protein: CASSLEQGSYGYTF. The entire variable domain, with the rest obtained from reference TRBV5-6 and TRBJ1-2, is as follows: DAGVTQSPTHLIKTRGQQVTLRCSPKSGHDTVSWYQQALGQGPQFIFQYYEEEERQRGNFPDRFSGHQFPNYSSELNVNALLLGDSALYLCASSLEQGSYGYTFGSGTRLTVV.

The J gene is TRBJ1-2, the V gene TRBV28; 8 bases are a match to TRBD1. The CDR3 is 16 amino acids. V dropped 7 bases and J dropped 5; count of bases not matched to a gene: 15. CDR1 MDHEN and CDR2 SYDVKM come from the germline V gene. CDR3 sequence: CASTSFDRGGRYGYTF. The CDR3 DNA reads TGTGCCAGCACCTCCTTCGACAGGGGAGGGAGGTATGGCTACACCTTC.